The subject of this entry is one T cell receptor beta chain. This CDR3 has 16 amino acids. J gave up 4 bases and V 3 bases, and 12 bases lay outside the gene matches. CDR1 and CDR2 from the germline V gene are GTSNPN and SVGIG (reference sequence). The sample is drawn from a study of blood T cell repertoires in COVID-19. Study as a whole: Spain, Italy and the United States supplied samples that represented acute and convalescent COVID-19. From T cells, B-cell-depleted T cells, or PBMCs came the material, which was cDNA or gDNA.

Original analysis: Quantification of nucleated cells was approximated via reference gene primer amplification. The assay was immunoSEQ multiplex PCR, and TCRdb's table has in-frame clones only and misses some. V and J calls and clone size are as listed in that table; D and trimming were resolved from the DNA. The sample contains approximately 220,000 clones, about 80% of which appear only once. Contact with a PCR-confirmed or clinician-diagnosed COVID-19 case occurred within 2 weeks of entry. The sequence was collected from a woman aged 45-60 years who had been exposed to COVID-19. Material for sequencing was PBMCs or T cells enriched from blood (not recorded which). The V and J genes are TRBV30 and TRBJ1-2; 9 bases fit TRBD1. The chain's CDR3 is CAWRATGGQSPYGYTF. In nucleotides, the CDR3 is TGTGCCTGGAGGGCGACAGGGGGGCAAAGCCCCTATGGCTACACCTTC.